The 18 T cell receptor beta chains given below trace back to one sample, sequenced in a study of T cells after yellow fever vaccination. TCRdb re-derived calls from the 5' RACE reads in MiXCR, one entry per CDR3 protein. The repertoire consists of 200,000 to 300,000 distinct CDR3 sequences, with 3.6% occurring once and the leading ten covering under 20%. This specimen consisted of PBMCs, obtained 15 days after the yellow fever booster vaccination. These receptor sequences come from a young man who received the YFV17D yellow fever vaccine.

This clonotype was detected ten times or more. The CDR3 is CASSFQGTSGNTIYF. The CDR3 DNA reads TGTGCCAGCAGCTTCCAGGGGACATCTGGAAACACCATATATTTT. This rearrangement joins TRBV7-2 to TRBJ1-3; tentatively, D is TRBD1 (6 bases). CDR1 is SGHTA and CDR2 is FQGNSA in the germline V gene. Trimming took off 3 bases at V and 1 base at J, with 10 bases between the two ends. This CDR3 comprises 15 residues. The entire variable domain, with the rest obtained from reference TRBV7-2 and TRBJ1-3, is as follows: GAGVSQSPSNKVTEKGKDVELRCDPISGHTALYWYRQSLGQGLEFLIYFQGNSAPDKSGLPSDRFSAERTGGSVSTLTIQRTQQEDSAVYLCASSFQGTSGNTIYFGEGSWLTVV.

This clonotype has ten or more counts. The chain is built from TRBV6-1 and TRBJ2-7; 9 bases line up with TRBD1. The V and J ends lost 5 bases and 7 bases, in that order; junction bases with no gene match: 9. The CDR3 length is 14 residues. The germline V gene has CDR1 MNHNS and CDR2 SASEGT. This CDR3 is CASSLTGGRLEQYV. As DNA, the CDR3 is TGTGCCAGCAGTCTGACAGGGGGTCGCTTGGAGCAGTACGTC.

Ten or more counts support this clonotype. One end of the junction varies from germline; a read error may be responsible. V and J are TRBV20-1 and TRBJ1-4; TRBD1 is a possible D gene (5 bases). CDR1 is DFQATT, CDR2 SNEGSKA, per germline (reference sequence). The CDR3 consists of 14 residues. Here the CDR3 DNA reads TGCAGTGCTAGAGTAGGGGCTCACGATGGAAAACTTTTTTTT. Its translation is CSARVGAHDGKLFF.

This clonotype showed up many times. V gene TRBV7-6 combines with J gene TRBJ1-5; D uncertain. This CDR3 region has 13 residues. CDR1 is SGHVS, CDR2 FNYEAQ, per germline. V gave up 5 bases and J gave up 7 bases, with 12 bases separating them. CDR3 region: CASSPDPRQPQHF. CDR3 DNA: TGTGCCAGCAGCCCCGACCCGAGGCAGCCCCAGCATTTT.

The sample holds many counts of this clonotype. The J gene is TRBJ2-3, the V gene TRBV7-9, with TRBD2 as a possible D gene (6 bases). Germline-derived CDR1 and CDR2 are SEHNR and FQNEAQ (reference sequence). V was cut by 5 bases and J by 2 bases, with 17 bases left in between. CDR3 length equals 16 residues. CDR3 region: CASSPRRGAATDTQYF. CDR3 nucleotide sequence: TGTGCCAGCAGCCCCAGGCGGGGCGCCGCCACAGATACGCAGTATTTT.

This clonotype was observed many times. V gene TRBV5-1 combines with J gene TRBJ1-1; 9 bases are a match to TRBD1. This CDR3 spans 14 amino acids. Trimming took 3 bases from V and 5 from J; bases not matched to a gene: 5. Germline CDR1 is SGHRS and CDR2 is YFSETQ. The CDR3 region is CASSYGQGKTEAFF. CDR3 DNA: TGCGCCAGCAGCTACGGACAGGGGAAGACTGAAGCTTTCTTT.

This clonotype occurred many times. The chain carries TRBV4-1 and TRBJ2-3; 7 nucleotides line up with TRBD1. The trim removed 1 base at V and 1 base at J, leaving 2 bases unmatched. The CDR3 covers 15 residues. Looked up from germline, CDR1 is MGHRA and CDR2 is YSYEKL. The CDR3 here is CASSQVTGGTDTQYF. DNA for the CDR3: TGCGCCAGCAGCCAAGTAACAGGGGGCACAGATACGCAGTATTTT.

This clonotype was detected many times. CDR3 loop: CASSVGGENTEAFF. In DNA, the CDR3 is TGTGCCAGCAGCGTCGGGGGAGAGAACACTGAAGCTTTCTTT. The gene calls are TRBV9 and TRBJ1-1, with D perhaps TRBD1 (5 bases). CDR3 length: 14 amino acids. V lost 2 bases, J lost 1 base, and 9 bases lay in between. Germline V CDR1 and CDR2: SGDLS, YYNGEE.

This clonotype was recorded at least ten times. CDR3 bases: TGTGCCAGCAGCGCGGGGACCCAGGGGACCCAGTACTTC. Translated, it gives CASSAGTQGTQYF. The rearrangement links TRBV7-3 to TRBJ2-5; D is possibly TRBD2 (6 bases). The CDR3 consists of 13 residues. The V end was cut by 5 bases, the J end by 7 bases, with 14 bases between. CDR1 SGHTA and CDR2 FQGTGA come from the germline V gene.

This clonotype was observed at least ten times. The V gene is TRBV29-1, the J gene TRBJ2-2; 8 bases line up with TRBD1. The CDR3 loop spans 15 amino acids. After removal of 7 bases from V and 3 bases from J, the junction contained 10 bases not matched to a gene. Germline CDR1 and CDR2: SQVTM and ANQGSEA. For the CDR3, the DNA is TGCAGCGCCGAACGTGGACAGGGCCACACCGGGGAGCTGTTTTTT. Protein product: CSAERGQGHTGELFF.

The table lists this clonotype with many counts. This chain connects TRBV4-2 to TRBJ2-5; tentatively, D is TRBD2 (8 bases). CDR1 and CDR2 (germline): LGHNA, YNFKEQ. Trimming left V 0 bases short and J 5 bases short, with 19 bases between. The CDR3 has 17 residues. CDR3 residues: CASSQDTTGRGQETQYF. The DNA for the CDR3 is TGTGCCAGCAGCCAAGATACAACCGGGAGGGGGCAGGAGACCCAGTACTTC.

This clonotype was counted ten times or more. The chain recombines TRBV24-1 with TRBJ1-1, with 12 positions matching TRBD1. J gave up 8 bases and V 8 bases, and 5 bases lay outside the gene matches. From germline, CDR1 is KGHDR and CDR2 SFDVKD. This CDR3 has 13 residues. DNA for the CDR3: TGTGCCACCATGGGACAGGGGGCCGGCGAAGCTTTCTTT. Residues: CATMGQGAGEAFF.

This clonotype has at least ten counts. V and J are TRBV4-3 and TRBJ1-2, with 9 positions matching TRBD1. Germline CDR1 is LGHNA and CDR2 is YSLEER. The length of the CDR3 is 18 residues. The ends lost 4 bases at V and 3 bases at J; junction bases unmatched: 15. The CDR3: CASSPPQGQGGFDYGYTF. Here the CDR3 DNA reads TGCGCCAGCAGCCCCCCTCAGGGACAGGGAGGCTTCGACTATGGCTACACCTTC.

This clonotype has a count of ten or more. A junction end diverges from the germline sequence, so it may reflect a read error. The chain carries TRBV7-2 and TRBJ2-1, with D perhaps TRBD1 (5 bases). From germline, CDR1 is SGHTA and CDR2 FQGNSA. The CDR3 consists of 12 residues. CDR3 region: CASSLWNAPRVF. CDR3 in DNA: TGTGCCAGCAGCTTGTGGAACGCGCCCAGGGTCTTC.

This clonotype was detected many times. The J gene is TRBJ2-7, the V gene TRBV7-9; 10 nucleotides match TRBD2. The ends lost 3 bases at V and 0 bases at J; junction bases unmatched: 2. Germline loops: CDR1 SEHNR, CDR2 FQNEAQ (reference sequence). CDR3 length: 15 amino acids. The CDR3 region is CASSFERGGSYEQYF. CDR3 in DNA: TGTGCCAGCAGCTTTGAGCGGGGGGGCTCCTACGAGCAGTACTTC.

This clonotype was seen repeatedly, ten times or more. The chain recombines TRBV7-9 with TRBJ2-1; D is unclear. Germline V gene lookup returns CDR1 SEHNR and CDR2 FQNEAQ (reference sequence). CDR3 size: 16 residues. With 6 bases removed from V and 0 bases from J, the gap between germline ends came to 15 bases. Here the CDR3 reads CASRGSTRSSYNEQFF. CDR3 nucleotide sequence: TGTGCCAGCAGGGGATCGACCAGGAGCTCCTACAATGAGCAGTTCTTC. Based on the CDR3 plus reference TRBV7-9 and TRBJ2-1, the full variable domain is DTGVSQNPRHKITKRGQNVTFRCDPISEHNRLYWYRQTLGQGPEFLTYFQNEAQLEKSRLLSDRFSAERPKGSFSTLEIQRTEQGDSAMYLCASRGSTRSSYNEQFFGPGTRLTVL.

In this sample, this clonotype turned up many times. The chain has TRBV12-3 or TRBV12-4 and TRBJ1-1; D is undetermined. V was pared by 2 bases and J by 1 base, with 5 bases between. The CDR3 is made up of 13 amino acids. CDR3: CASSLTENTEAFF. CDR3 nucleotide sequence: TGTGCCAGCAGTTTAACAGAGAACACTGAAGCTTTCTTT.

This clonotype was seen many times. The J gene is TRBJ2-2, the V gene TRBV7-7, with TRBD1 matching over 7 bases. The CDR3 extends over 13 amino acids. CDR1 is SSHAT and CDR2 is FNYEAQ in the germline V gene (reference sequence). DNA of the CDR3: TGTGCTACAGGGGCTATGAACACCGGGGAGCTGTTTTTT. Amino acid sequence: CATGAMNTGELFF.